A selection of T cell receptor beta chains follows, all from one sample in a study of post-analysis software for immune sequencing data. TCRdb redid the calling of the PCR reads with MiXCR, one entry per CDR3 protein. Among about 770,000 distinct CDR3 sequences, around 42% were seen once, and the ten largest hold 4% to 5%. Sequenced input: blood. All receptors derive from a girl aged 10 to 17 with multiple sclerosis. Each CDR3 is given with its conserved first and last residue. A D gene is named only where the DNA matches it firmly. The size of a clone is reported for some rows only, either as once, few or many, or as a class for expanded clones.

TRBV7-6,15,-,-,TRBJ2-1,TGTGCCAGCAGGCCCCAGGGGCAATCCTACAATGAGCAGTTCTTC,CASRPQGQSYNEQFF
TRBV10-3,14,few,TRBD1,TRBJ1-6,TGTGCCATCGGGGGGGGACAGGATAATTCACCCCTCCACTTT,CAIGGGQDNSPLHF
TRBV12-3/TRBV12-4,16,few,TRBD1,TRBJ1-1,TGTGCCAGCCAGGGGGACTTGGGCCAGATGAACACTGAAGCTTTCTTT,CASQGDLGQMNTEAFF
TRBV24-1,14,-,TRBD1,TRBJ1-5,TGTGCCACCGCCGGACAGGGAAGCAATCAGCCCCAGCATTTT,CATAGQGSNQPQHF
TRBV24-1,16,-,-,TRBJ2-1,TGTGCCACCAGTGGACTCCGATCGGAGAAATACAATGAGCAGTTCTTC,CATSGLRSEKYNEQFF
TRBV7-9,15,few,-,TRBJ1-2,TGTGCCAGCAGCTTAGCGCGGGACCGACACTATGGCTACACCTTC,CASSLARDRHYGYTF
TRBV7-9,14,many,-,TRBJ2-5,TGTGCCAGCAGCTCCTCGGGGCTACAAGAGACCCAGTACTTC,CASSSSGLQETQYF
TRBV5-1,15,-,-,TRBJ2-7,TGCGCCAGCAGCTTAGTCCGAGACAGAGGCTACGAGCAGTACTTC,CASSLVRDRGYEQYF
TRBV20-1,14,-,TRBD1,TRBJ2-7,TGCAGTGCTAGAGTGGCCCGGGACAGCTACGAGCAGTACTTC,CSARVARDSYEQYF
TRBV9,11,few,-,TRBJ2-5,TGTGCCAGCAGCGTAGACGAGACCCAGTACTTC,CASSVDETQYF
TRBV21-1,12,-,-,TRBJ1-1,TGTGCCAGCAGCAATAAGAACACTGAAGCTTTCTTT,CASSNKNTEAFF
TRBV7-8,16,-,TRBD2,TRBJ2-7,TGTGCCAGCAGCTTAGCGCAGGGGACTAGTTACTTCGAGCAGTACTTC,CASSLAQGTSYFEQYF
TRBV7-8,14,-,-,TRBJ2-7,TGTGCCAGCAGCACCGTGTCCGGCGGGTACGAGCAGTACTTC,CASSTVSGGYEQYF
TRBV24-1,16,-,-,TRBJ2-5,TGTGCCACCAGTGCCGTAGGGTGGGGGGACCAAGAGACCCAGTACTTC,CATSAVGWGDQETQYF
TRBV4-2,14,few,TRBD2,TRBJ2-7,TGTGCCAGCAGCCAAGAGCGGGAGGTCGACGAGCAGTACTTC,CASSQEREVDEQYF
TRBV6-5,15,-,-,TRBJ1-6,TGTGCCAGCAGGGGTCCAGGCTCCTATAATTCACCCCTCCACTTT,CASRGPGSYNSPLHF
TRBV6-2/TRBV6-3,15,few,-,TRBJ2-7,TGTGCCAGCAGTTTGTGGGGCGCCAGCTCCTACGAGCAGTACTTC,CASSLWGASSYEQYF
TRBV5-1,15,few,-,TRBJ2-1,TGCGCCAGCAGCTCCGCCGGGGCCGCCTACAATGAGCAGTTCTTC,CASSSAGAAYNEQFF
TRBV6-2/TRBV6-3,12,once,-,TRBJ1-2,TGTGCCAGCAGTGATCCGCTGTATGGCTACACCTTC,CASSDPLYGYTF
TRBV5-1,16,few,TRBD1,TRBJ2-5,TGCGCCAGCAGCTTATTTGCCGGGACAGCACAAGAGACCCAGTACTTC,CASSLFAGTAQETQYF
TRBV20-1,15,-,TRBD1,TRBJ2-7,TGCAGTGCGGAGAATGACAGGGGGTTAACCTACGAGCAGTACTTC,CSAENDRGLTYEQYF
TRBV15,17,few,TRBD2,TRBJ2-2,TGTGCCACCAGCAGAGATCGGGCTAGCGGGGGCTCCGGGGAGCTGTTTTTT,CATSRDRASGGSGELFF
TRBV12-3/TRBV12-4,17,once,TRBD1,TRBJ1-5,TGTGCCAGCAGTTCCACGGCCGGACAGGGAGGAAAGCGGCCCCAGCATTTT,CASSSTAGQGGKRPQHF
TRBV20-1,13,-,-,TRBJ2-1,TGCAGTGCTAGAGAGTACTCCTACAATGAGCAGTTCTTC,CSAREYSYNEQFF
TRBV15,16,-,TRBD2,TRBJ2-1,TGTGCCACCTCCGGGACTAGCGGGAGTGTAGGGAATGAGCAGTTCTTC,CATSGTSGSVGNEQFF
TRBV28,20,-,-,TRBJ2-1,TGTGCCAGCAGTTATATTCCCCGGACATCCCCCGTCAGATCCTACAATGAGCAGTTCTTC,CASSYIPRTSPVRSYNEQFF
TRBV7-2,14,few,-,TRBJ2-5,TGTGCCAGCAGCGCGGGACGGCCAAAAGAGACCCAGTACTTC,CASSAGRPKETQYF
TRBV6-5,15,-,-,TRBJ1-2,TGTGCCAGCAGTTACTCGTGGGAGATGAACTATGGCTACACCTTC,CASSYSWEMNYGYTF
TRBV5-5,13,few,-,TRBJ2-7,TGTGCCAGCAGCTTGCAGGGTATGGGCGAGCAGTACTTC,CASSLQGMGEQYF
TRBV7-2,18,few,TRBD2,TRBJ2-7,TGTGCCAGCAGCTTAGCGGCGACTAGCGGATTTGTTGGGTACGAGCAGTACTTC,CASSLAATSGFVGYEQYF
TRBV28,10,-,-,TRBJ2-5,TGTGCCAGCTCTAAGGAGACCCAGTACTTC,CASSKETQYF
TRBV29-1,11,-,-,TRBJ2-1,TGCAGCGTCCCACAGGAGAATGAGCAGTTCTTC,CSVPQENEQFF
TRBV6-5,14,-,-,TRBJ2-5,TGTGCCAGCAGTCCCGGACTGCCCGGGGAGACCCAGTACTTC,CASSPGLPGETQYF
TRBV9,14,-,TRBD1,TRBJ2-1,TGTGCCAGCAGCGTAAAGGCAGGGGGCGTTGAGCAGTTCTTC,CASSVKAGGVEQFF
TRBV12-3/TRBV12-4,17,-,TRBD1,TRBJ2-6,TGTGCCAGTGAATTCGGGACAGGGTTTGTTGGGGCCAACGTCCTGACTTTC,CASEFGTGFVGANVLTF
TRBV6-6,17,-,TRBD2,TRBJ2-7,TGTGCCAGCCGGATAACTAGCGGGAGGGTTAGCTCCTACGAGCAGTACTTC,CASRITSGRVSSYEQYF
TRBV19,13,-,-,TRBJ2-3,TGTGCCAGCTCGGACAAGAGCACAGATACGCAGTATTTT,CASSDKSTDTQYF
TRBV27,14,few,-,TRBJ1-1,TGTGCCAGCAGTTTGTACGGAATGAACACTGAAGCTTTCTTT,CASSLYGMNTEAFF
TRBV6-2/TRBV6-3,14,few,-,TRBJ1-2,TGTGCCAGCAGTTACACGACACCACCCTATGGCTACACCTTC,CASSYTTPPYGYTF
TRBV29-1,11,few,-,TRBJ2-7,TGCAGCGTTCCGGTGGGAGGCGAGCAGTACTTC,CSVPVGGEQYF
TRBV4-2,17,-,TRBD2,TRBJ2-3,TGTGCCAGCAGCCAAGACCAGACTAGCGGGAGCTTGGATACGCAGTATTTT,CASSQDQTSGSLDTQYF
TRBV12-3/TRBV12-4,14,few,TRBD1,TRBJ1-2,TGTGCCAGCACCCTAGGGACAGGGGATTTGAGCTACACCTTC,CASTLGTGDLSYTF
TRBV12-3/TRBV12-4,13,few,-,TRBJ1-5,TGTGCCAGCAGTTTGGTCGACAATCAGCCCCAGCATTTT,CASSLVDNQPQHF
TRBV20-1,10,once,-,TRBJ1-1,TGCAGTGCTAGAGGTGGATCAGCTTTCTTT,CSARGGSAFF
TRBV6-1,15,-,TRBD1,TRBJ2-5,TGTGCCAGCAGAAAGGAAGGGACAGGGTTTTTACAGCAGTACTTC,CASRKEGTGFLQQYF
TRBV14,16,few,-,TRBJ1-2,TGTGCCAGCAGCCAAGAGCTTAAGGGGGGGGTCGGCGGCTACACCTTC,CASSQELKGGVGGYTF
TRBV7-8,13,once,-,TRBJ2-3,TGTGCCAGCATACGGCCCCACACAGATACGCAGTGTTTT,CASIRPHTDTQCF
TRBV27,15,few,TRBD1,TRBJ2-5,TGTGCCAGCAGACCCCTGACAGGGGCAGATGGGACCCAGTACTTC,CASRPLTGADGTQYF
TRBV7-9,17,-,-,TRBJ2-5,TGTGCCAGCAGCTTAGATCGAGGGGGGCCTGAAAAAGAGACCCAGTACTTC,CASSLDRGGPEKETQYF
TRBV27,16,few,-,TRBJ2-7,TGTGCCAGCAGTTTATCCCATGACAGTCAGCCCTACGAGCAGTACTTC,CASSLSHDSQPYEQYF